These T cell receptor beta chains were read from a single sample in a study of T-cell reconstitution after alpha-beta-depleted transplantation in children. Each CDR3 protein gets one entry after TCRdb re-called the PCR reads with MiXCR. The profile shows around 490,000 distinct CDR3 sequences, more than 9.5% of them singletons. Source: PBMCs, mostly from graft donor cells, taken 180 days after TCRalphabeta/CD19-depleted stem cell transplant. The receptors come from a female patient between 2 and 15 years old who had a stem cell transplant for aplastic anemia, so the T cells may come from the graft donor. Both conserved end residues are part of each CDR3. Each record gives: J gene, D gene, clone size, V gene, CDR3 protein, CDR3 DNA. A D gene is named only where the DNA matches it firmly. Some rows mark clone size as missing; the rest say once, few, many or name a class of expanded clone.

>TRBJ2-3|TRBD2|few|TRBV20-1
CSARGWVAGADTQYF
TGCAGTGCTAGAGGATGGGTAGCGGGAGCAGATACGCAGTATTTT
>TRBJ1-2|NA|NA|TRBV20-1
CSATRQDNYGYTF
TGCAGTGCTACCCGGCAGGATAACTATGGCTACACCTTC
>TRBJ2-2|NA|NA|TRBV18
CASSPQGSPGELFF
TGTGCCAGCTCACCACAGGGATCTCCCGGGGAGCTGTTTTTT
>TRBJ2-1|NA|many|TRBV6-2/TRBV6-3
CASSYSGGHYAYNEQFF
TGTGCCAGCAGTTACTCAGGCGGCCACTACGCCTACAATGAGCAGTTCTTC
>TRBJ2-1|TRBD2|NA|TRBV6-2/TRBV6-3
CASSYVAGEESYNEQFF
TGTGCCAGCAGTTACGTAGCGGGAGAGGAATCCTACAATGAGCAGTTCTTC
>TRBJ2-5|TRBD2|few|TRBV29-1
CSAPRAGGETQYF
TGCAGCGCCCCGAGGGCGGGAGGAGAGACCCAGTACTTC
>TRBJ2-2|TRBD1|few|TRBV20-1
CSASAGTGTAGELFF
TGCAGTGCTAGCGCCGGGACAGGGACGGCCGGGGAGCTGTTTTTT
>TRBJ2-7|NA|few|TRBV21-1
CASSPLQGEQYF
TGTGCCAGCAGCCCCCTTCAGGGGGAGCAGTACTTC
>TRBJ2-3|NA|few|TRBV29-1
CSALGQSNTDTQYF
TGCAGCGCCCTTGGACAGTCTAACACAGATACGCAGTATTTT
>TRBJ2-3|NA|once|TRBV11-2
CASGSRVVGRNTDTQYF
TGTGCCAGCGGCTCTCGAGTGGTAGGCCGCAACACAGATACGCAGTATTTT
>TRBJ2-3|NA|few|TRBV15
CATSRGGTNTQYF
TGTGCCACCAGCAGGGGCGGGACCAATACGCAGTATTTT
>TRBJ2-3|TRBD1|NA|TRBV6-1
CASLQGAGDTQYF
TGTGCCAGCCTTCAGGGGGCAGGTGATACGCAGTATTTT
>TRBJ2-7|TRBD1|few|TRBV10-3
CAISESRDRAMNEQYF
TGTGCCATCAGTGAGAGTCGGGACAGGGCTATGAACGAGCAGTACTTC
>TRBJ2-2|TRBD1|NA|TRBV7-8
CASSQDRGLNTGELFF
TGTGCCAGCAGCCAGGACAGGGGGCTAAACACCGGGGAGCTGTTTTTT
>TRBJ2-5|NA|few|TRBV7-8
CASSLTRLQGRKQETQYF
TGTGCCAGCAGCTTAACCCGCTTACAGGGTCGGAAACAAGAGACCCAGTACTTC
>TRBJ2-3|NA|many|TRBV6-5
CASIRGDTQYF
TGTGCCAGCATCAGGGGTGATACGCAGTATTTT
>TRBJ2-7|NA|few|TRBV27
CASSLKVGGPQGYEQYF
TGTGCCAGCAGTTTAAAGGTGGGAGGTCCACAGGGCTACGAGCAGTACTTC
>TRBJ2-1|TRBD2|few|TRBV6-5
CASSYSPGGSSYNEQFF
TGTGCCAGCAGTTACTCCCCCGGCGGGAGCTCCTACAATGAGCAGTTCTTC
>TRBJ2-1|NA|NA|TRBV27
CASSLSAGTYNEQFF
TGTGCCAGCAGTTTATCGGCGGGTACCTACAATGAGCAGTTCTTC
>TRBJ2-2|NA|few|TRBV11-1
CASSLTPRGLNTGELFF
TGTGCCAGCAGCTTAACCCCAAGAGGTCTCAACACCGGGGAGCTGTTTTTT
>TRBJ2-7|NA|few|TRBV20-1
CSARPGASSGEQYF
TGCAGTGCTAGGCCCGGGGCCTCTAGTGGCGAGCAGTACTTC
>TRBJ1-2|NA|many|TRBV12-3/TRBV12-4
CASSFPRANGYTF
TGTGCCAGCAGTTTCCCCAGGGCCAATGGCTACACCTTC
>TRBJ2-6|TRBD2|few|TRBV25-1
CASTTSGTYLSGANVLTF
TGTGCCAGCACGACTAGCGGGACCTATCTCTCTGGGGCCAACGTCCTGACTTTC
>TRBJ2-7|NA|few|TRBV29-1
CSVVLGSYEQYF
TGCAGCGTTGTACTAGGATCCTACGAGCAGTACTTC
>TRBJ2-4|NA|many|TRBV7-9
CASSLFPAKNIQYF
TGTGCCAGCAGCTTGTTCCCAGCCAAAAACATTCAGTACTTC
>TRBJ2-1|TRBD2|few|TRBV9
CASSVLIAGGRIEQFF
TGTGCCAGCAGCGTATTGATAGCGGGAGGGCGAATTGAGCAGTTCTTC
>TRBJ2-2|TRBD2|NA|TRBV28
CASLPRAGEWNNGELFF
TGTGCCAGCCTTCCACGAGCGGGAGAATGGAATAACGGGGAGCTGTTTTTT
>TRBJ1-2|NA|few|TRBV18
CASSTRDIRGYTF
TGTGCCAGCTCAACAAGGGACATCCGGGGCTACACCTTC
>TRBJ1-5|NA|few|TRBV15
CATSRARGGQQPQHF
TGTGCCACCAGCAGAGCGCGGGGTGGGCAGCAGCCCCAGCATTTT
>TRBJ2-7|TRBD1|NA|TRBV7-9
CASSPTGLGDYEQYF
TGTGCCAGCAGCCCGACAGGGCTGGGTGACTACGAGCAGTACTTC
>TRBJ1-1|NA|NA|TRBV20-1
CSARLTGPRAEAFF
TGCAGTGCTAGGCTCACAGGGCCCCGCGCTGAAGCTTTCTTT
>TRBJ1-5|NA|NA|TRBV18
CASSPAPYRENHQPQHF
TGTGCCAGCTCACCGGCGCCATATCGGGAAAACCATCAGCCCCAGCATTTT